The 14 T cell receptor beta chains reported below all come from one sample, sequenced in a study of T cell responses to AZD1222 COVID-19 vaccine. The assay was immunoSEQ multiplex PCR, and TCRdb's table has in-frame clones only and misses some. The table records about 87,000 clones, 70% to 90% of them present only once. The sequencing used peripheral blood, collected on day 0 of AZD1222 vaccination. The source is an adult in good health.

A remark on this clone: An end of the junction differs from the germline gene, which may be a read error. The CDR3 DNA reads as TGCAGCGTGATGTCTGGGAACACCATATATTTT. This codes for CSVMSGNTIYF. This sequence joins TRBV29-1 and TRBJ1-3; D not resolved. In germline, CDR1 is SQVTM, CDR2 ANQGSEA. The CDR3 loop spans 11 amino acids.

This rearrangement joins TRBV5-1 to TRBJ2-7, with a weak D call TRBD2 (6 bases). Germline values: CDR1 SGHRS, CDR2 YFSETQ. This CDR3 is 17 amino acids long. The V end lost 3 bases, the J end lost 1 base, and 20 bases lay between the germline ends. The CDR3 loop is CASSYNPGRTLSYEQYF. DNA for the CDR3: TGCGCCAGCAGCTATAACCCCGGGAGAACCCTATCCTACGAGCAGTACTTC.

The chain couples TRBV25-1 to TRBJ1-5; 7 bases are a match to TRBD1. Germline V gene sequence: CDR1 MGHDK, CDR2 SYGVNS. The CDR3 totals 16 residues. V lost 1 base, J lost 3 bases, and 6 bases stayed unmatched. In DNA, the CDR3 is TGTGCCAGCAGTGAATCGAGGACAGGACCCAATCAGCCCCAGCATTTT. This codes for CASSESRTGPNQPQHF.

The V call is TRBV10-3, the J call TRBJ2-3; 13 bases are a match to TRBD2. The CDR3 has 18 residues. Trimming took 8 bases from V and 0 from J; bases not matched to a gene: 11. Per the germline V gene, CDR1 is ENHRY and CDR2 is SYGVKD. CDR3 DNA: TGTGCCATCGGGACTAGCGGGATGAACAAGCCTAGCACAGATACGCAGTATTTT. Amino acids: CAIGTSGMNKPSTDTQYF.

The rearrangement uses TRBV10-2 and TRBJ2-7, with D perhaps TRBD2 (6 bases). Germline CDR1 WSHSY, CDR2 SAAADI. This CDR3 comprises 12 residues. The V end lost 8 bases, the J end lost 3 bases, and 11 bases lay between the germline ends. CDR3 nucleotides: TGCGCCAGCCAGGACTACAACTACGAGCAGTACTTC. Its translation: CASQDYNYEQYF.

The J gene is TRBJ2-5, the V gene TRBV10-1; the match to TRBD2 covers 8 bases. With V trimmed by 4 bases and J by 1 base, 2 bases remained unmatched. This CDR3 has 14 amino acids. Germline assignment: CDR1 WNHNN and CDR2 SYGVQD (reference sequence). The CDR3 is CASSGTSSQETQYF. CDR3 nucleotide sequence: TGCGCCAGCAGTGGGACTAGCAGCCAAGAGACCCAGTACTTC.

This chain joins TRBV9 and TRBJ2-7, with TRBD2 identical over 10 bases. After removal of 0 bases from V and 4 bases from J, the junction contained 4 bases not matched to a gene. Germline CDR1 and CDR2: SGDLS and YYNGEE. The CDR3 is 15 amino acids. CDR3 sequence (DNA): TGTGCCAGCAGCGTAGCTAGCGGGAGTTGGTACGAGCAGTACTTC. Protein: CASSVASGSWYEQYF.

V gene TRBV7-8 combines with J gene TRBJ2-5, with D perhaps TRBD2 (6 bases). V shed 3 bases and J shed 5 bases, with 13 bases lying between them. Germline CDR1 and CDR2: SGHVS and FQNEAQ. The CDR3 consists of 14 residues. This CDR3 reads CASSFSMGRETQYF. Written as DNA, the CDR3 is TGTGCCAGCAGCTTCTCTATGGGGAGGGAGACCCAGTACTTC.

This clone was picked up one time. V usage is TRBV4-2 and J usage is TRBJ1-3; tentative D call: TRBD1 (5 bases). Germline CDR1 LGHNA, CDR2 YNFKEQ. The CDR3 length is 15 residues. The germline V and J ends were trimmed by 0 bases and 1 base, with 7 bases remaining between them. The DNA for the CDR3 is TGTGCCAGCAGCCAAGAGGACATATCTGGAAACACCATATATTTT. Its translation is CASSQEDISGNTIYF.

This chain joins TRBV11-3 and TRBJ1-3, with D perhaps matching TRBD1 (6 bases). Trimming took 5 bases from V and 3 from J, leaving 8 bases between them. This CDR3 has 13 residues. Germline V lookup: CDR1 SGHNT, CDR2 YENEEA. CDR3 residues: CASSRDNGNTIYF. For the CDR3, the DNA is TGTGCCAGCAGCAGGGACAATGGAAACACCATATATTTT.

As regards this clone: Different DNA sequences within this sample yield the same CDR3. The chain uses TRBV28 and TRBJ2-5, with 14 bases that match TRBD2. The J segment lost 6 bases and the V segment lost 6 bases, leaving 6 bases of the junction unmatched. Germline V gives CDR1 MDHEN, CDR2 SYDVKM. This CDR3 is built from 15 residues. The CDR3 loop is CASSPGTSGRKTQYF. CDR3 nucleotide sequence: TGTGCCAGCAGCCCCGGGACTAGCGGGAGAAAGACCCAGTACTTC. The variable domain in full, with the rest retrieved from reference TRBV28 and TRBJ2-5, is DVKVTQSSRYLVKRTGEKVFLECVQDMDHENMFWYRQDPGLGLRLIYFSYDVKMKEKGDIPEGYSVSREKKERFSLILESASTNQTSMYLCASSPGTSGRKTQYFGPGTRLLVL.

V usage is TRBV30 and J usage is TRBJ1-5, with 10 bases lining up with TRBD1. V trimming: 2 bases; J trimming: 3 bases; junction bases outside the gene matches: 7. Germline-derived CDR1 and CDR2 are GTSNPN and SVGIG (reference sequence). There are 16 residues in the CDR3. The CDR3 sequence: CAWSRTGGFNNQPQHF. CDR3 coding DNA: TGTGCCTGGAGTAGGACAGGGGGATTTAACAATCAGCCCCAGCATTTT.

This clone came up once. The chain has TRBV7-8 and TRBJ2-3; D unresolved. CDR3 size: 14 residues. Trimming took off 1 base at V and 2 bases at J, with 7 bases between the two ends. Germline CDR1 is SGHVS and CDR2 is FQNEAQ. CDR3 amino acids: CASSLVQNTDTQYF. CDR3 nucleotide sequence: TGTGCCAGCAGCTTAGTTCAGAACACAGATACGCAGTATTTT.

Here the CDR3 reads CASSTGGFNTEAFF. The DNA for the CDR3 is TGTGCCAGCAGTACGGGGGGTTTTAACACTGAAGCTTTCTTT. The chain carries TRBV7-9 and TRBJ1-1, with TRBD1 as a possible D gene (5 bases). Germline-derived CDR1 and CDR2 are SEHNR and FQNEAQ (reference sequence). There are 14 residues in the CDR3. V lost 6 bases, J lost 2 bases, and 13 bases lay in between.